Listed here is a single TCR beta chain. The assay was immunoSEQ multiplex PCR, and TCRdb's table has in-frame clones only and misses some. The table lists about 27,000 clones, approximately 84% of them singletons. The sample belongs to a study of preoperative IRX-2 immunotherapy in early breast cancer. Treatment described: preoperative locoregional IRX-2 cytokine immunotherapy. This phase Ib study tested locoregional IRX-2 cytokine immunotherapy given before surgery. The specimen comprised lymph node tissue, sampled before IRX-2 immunotherapy. The sequence was collected from a human donor with breast cancer.

CDR3 in DNA: TGTGCCAGCAGCCGGCAGGTGGGAGCTGGAAACACCATATATTTT. Encoded protein: CASSRQVGAGNTIYF. The chain joins TRBV11-3 to TRBJ1-3, with unresolved D. V was cut by 5 bases and J by 2 bases, with 13 bases left in between. This CDR3 is built from 15 residues. Looked up from germline, CDR1 is SGHNT and CDR2 is YENEEA.